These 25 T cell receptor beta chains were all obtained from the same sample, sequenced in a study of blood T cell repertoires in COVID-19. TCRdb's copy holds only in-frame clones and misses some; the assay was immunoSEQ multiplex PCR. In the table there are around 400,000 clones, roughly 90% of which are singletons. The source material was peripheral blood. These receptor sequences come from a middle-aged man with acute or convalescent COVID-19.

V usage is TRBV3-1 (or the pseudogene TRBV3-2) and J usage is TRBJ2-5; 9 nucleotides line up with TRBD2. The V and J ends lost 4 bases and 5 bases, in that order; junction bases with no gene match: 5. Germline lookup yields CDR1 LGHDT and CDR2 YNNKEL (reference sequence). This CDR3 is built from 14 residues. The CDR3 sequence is CASSLSGRGETQYF. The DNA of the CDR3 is TGTGCCAGCAGCCTTAGCGGGAGAGGGGAGACCCAGTACTTC.

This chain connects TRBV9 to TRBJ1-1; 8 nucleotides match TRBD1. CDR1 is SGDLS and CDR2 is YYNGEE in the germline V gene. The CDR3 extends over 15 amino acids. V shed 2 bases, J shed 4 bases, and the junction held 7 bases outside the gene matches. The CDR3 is CASSVTGQAITEAFF. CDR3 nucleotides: TGTGCCAGCAGCGTGACGGGACAGGCGATCACTGAAGCTTTCTTT. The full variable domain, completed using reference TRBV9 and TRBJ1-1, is DSGVTQTPKHLITATGQRVTLRCSPRSGDLSVYWYQQSLDQGLQFLIQYYNGEERAKGNILERFSAQQFPDLHSELNLSSLELGDSALYFCASSVTGQAITEAFFGQGTRLTVV.

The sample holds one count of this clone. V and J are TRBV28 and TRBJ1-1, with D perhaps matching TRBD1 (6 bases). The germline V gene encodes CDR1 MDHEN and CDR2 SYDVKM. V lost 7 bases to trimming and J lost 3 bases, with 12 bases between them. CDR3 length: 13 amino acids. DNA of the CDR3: TGTGCCAGCAAATACAGGGTGGACACTGAAGCTTTCTTT. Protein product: CASKYRVDTEAFF.

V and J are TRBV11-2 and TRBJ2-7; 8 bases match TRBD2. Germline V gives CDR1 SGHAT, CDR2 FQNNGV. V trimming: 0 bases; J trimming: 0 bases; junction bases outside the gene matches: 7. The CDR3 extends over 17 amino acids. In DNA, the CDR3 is TGTGCCAGCAGCTTAGATTCGGAGCGGGAGAGCTCCTACGAGCAGTACTTC. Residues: CASSLDSERESSYEQYF.

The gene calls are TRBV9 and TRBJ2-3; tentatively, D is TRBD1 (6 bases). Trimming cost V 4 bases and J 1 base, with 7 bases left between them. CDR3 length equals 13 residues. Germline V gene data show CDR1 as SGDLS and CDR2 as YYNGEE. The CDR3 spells CASSPGGTDTQYF. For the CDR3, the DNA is TGTGCCAGCAGCCCAGGGGGCACAGATACGCAGTATTTT.

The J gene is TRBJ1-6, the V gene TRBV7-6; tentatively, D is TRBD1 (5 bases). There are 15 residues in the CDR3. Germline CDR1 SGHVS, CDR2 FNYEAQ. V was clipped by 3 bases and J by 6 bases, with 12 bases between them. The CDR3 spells CASSFEGDTNSPLHF. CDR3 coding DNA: TGTGCCAGCAGCTTCGAAGGGGATACTAATTCACCCCTCCACTTT.

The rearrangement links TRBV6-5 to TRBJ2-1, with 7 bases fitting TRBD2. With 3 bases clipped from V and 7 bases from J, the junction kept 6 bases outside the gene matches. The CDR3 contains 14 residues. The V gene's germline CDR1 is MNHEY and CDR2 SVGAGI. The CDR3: CASSYIGGENEQFF. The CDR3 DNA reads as TGTGCCAGCAGTTATATTGGGGGGGAGAATGAGCAGTTCTTC.

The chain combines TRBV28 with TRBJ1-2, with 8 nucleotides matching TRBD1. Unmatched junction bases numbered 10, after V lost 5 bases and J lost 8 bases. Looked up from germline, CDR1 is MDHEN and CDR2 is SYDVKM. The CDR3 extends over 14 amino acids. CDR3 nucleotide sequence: TGTGCCAGCAGTCAGACAGGGGCGATAAGGGGCTACACCTTC. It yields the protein CASSQTGAIRGYTF.

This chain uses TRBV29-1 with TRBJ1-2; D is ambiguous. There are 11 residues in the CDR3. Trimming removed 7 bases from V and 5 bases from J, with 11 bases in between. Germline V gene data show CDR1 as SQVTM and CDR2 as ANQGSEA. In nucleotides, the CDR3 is TGCAGCGCCCCGGGGTCATATGGCTACACCTTC. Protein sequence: CSAPGSYGYTF.

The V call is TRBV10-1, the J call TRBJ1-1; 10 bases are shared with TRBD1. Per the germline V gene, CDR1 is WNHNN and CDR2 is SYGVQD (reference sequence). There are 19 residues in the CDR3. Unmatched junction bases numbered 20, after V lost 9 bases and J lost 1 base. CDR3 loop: CASKKTEKGTGVANTEAFF. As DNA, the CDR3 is TGCGCCAGTAAAAAAACCGAGAAGGGGACAGGGGTGGCGAACACTGAAGCTTTCTTT.

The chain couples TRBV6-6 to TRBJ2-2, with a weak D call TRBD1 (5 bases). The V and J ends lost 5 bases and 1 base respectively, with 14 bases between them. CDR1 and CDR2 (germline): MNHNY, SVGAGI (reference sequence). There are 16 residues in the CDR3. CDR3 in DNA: TGTGCCAGCAGTAACAGGATTTTACTGAACACCGGGGAGCTGTTTTTT. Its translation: CASSNRILLNTGELFF.

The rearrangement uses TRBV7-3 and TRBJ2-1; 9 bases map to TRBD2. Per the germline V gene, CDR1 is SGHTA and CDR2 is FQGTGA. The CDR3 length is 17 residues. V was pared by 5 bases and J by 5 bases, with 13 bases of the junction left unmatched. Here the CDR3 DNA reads TGTGCCAGCAGCGCACGGCGTGGGACTAGCAGTCACAATGAGCAGTTCTTC. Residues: CASSARRGTSSHNEQFF.

Here the CDR3 DNA reads TGTGCCAGCACCAGACAGGGGAACACTGAAGCTTTCTTT. It yields the protein CASTRQGNTEAFF. The chain combines TRBV28 with TRBJ1-1, with TRBD1 identical over 7 bases. Germline V CDR1 and CDR2: MDHEN, SYDVKM. J gave up 1 base and V 7 bases, and 3 bases lay outside the gene matches. The CDR3 contains 13 residues.

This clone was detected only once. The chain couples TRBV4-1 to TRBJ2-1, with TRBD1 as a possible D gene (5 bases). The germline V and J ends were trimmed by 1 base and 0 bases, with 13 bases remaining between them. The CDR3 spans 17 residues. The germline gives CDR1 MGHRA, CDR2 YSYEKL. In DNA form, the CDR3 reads TGCGCCAGCAGCCAAGTACCCCACAGGTACTCCTACAATGAGCAGTTCTTC. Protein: CASSQVPHRYSYNEQFF.

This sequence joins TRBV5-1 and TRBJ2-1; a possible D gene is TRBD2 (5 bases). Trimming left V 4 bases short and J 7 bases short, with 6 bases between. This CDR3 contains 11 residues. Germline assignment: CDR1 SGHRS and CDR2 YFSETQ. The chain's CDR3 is CASSRTNEQFF. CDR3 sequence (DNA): TGCGCCAGCAGCAGGACTAATGAGCAGTTCTTC. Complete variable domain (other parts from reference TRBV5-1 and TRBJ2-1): KAGVTQTPRYLIKTRGQQVTLSCSPISGHRSVSWYQQTPGQGLQFLFEYFSETQRNKGNFPGRFSGRQFSNSRSEMNVSTLELGDSALYLCASSRTNEQFFGPGTRLTVL.

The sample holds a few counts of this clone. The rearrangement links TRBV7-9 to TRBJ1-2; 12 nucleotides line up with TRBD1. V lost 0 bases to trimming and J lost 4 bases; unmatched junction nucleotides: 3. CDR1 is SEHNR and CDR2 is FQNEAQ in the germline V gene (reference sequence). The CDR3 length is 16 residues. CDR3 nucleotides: TGTGCCAGCAGCTTAGCGGGGACAGGGGGCTCCTATGGCTACACCTTC. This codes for CASSLAGTGGSYGYTF.

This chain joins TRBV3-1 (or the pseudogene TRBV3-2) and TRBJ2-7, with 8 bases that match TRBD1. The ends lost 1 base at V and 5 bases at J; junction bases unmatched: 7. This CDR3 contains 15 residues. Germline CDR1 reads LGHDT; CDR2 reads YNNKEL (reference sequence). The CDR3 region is CASSQGAGGYDEQYF. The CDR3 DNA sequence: TGTGCCAGCAGCCAAGGTGCAGGGGGCTACGACGAGCAGTACTTC.

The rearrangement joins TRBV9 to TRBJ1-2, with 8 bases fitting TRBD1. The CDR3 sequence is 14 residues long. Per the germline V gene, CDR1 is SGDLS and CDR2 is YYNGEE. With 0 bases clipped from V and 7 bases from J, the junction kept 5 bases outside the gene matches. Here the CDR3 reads CASSVAQGAGGYTF. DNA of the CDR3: TGTGCCAGCAGCGTAGCTCAGGGGGCGGGTGGCTACACCTTC.

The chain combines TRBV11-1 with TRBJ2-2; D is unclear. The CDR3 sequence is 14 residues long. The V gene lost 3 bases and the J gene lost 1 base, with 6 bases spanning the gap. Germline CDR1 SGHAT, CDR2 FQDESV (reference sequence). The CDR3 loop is CASSFVRNTGELFF. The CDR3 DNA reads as TGTGCCAGCAGCTTTGTCAGGAACACCGGGGAGCTGTTTTTT.

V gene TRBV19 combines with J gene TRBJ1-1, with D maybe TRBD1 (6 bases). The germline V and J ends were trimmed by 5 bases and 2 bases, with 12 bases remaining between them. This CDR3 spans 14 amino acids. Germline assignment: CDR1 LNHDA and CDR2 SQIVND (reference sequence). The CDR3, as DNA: TGTGCCAGTAGTCTCAGACAGGCTAACACTGAAGCTTTCTTT. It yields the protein CASSLRQANTEAFF.

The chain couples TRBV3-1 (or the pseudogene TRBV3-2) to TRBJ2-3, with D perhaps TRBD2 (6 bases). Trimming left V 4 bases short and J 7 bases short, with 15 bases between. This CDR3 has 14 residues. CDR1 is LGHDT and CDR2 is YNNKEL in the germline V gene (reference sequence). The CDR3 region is CASSLKAGIYTQYF. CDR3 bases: TGTGCCAGCAGCCTAAAGGCGGGGATCTATACGCAGTATTTT.

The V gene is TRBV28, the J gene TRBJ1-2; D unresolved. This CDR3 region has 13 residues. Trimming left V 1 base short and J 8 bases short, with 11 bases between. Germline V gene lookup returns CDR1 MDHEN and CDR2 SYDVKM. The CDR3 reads CASSLYSGLGYTF. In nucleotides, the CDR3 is TGTGCCAGCAGTTTATACTCGGGGTTAGGCTACACCTTC.

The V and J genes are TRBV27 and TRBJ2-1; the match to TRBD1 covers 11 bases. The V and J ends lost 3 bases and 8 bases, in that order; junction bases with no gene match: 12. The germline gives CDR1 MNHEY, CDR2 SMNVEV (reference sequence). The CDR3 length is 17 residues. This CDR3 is CASSFSGQGVVLDEQFF. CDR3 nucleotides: TGTGCCAGCAGTTTTTCGGGACAGGGGGTAGTTTTGGATGAGCAGTTCTTC.

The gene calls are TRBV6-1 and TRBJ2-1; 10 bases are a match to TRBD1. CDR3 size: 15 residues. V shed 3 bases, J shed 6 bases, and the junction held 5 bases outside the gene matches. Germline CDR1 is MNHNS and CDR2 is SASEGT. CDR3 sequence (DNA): TGTGCCAGCAGTGAGGGGACAGGGGACTTCAATGAGCAGTTCTTC. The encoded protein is CASSEGTGDFNEQFF.

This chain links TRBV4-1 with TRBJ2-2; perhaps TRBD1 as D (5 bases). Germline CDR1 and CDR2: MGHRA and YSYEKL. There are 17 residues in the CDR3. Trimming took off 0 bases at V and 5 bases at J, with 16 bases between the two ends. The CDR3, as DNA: TGCGCCAGCAGCCAAGATAGCTCAGGGCTAAGAACCGGGGAGCTGTTTTTT. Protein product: CASSQDSSGLRTGELFF.